This entry describes one T cell receptor beta chain. What it recognizes is unknown. The trim removed 9 bases at V and 3 bases at J, leaving 12 bases unmatched. The CDR3 runs 16 residues. Germline assignment: CDR1 LNHDA and CDR2 SQIVND (reference sequence). Generated by immunoSEQ multiplex PCR, the TCRdb table keeps only in-frame clones and is missing some. The table includes some 100,000 clones, roughly nine tenths detected once. The data are from a study of T cell responses to AZD1222 COVID-19 vaccine. Study-wide points: Among vaccine-associated CD4 TCRs, coverage spanned spike, with dominance at 160-218 and 743-854. A mostly white British donor set with more females was recruited, and clonal diversity was possibly underestimated.

Pooling covered second doses at about 4 or about 12 weeks. The TCR sequence derives from an adult who received the AZD1222 COVID-19 vaccine. The chain links TRBV19 to TRBJ1-5; TRBD1 aligns across 9 bases. The sequences come from peripheral blood, collected 28 days after the second AZD1222 dose. The CDR3 coding sequence is TGTGCCAGCCTCGAAAGACAGGGGGAACTCAATCAGCCCCAGCATTTT. The encoded protein is CASLERQGELNQPQHF.